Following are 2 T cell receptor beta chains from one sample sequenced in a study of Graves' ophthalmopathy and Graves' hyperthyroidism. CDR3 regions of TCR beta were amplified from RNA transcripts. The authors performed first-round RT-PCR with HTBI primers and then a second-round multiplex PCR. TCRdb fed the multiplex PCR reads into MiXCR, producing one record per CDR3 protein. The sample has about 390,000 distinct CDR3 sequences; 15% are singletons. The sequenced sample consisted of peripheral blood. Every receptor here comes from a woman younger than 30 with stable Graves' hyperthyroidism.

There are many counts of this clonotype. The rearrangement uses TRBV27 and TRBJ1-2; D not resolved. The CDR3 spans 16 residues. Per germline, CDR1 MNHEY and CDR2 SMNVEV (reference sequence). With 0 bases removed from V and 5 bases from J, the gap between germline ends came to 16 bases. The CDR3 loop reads CASSLSPDGGFYGYTF. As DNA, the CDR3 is TGTGCCAGCAGTTTATCTCCGGACGGAGGATTTTATGGCTACACCTTC.

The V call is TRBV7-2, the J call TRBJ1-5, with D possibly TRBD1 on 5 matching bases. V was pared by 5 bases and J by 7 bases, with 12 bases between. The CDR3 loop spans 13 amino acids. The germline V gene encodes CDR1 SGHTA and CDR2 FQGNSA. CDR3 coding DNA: TGTGCCAGCAGCCCAAGAGGGGAACAGCCCCAGCATTTT. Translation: CASSPRGEQPQHF.